What follows are 24 T cell receptor beta chains derived from one specimen sequenced in a study of beta chain features in type 1 diabetes (dated by TCRdb to between 2017 and 2018). Libraries were prepared through the immunoSEQ multiplex PCR assay. The entire amount of isolated RNA was reverse transcribed using the High Capacity cDNA Reverse Transcription Kit, so the sequenced TCRB transcripts were expressed ones. TCRdb holds this immuneACCESS table with in-frame rearrangements only. Some clones are missing; in checked studies, unresolved V genes explain under half, and the rest has no known cause. The sample table holds around 310,000 clones, of which 9.5% to 11% were seen once. The ten largest account for roughly 0.016% of the sample. Sequences were obtained from naive CD4+ T cells from blood. Interpreted using the paper, the cell subset or site label stands for: true naive CD4+ T cells. The receptors shown here come from a woman aged 30 to 39 in good health.

This clone has a handful of counts. This chain connects TRBV19 to TRBJ2-7; 8 bases are shared with TRBD1. Germline CDR1 reads LNHDA; CDR2 reads SQIVND (reference sequence). V lost 3 bases to trimming and J lost 4 bases; unmatched junction nucleotides: 8. The CDR3 consists of 15 residues. CDR3 nucleotides: TGTGCCAGTAGTATTACCGGGACAGGCGTTTACGAGCAGTACTTC. It yields the protein CASSITGTGVYEQYF.

This clone was counted between two and nine times. V usage is TRBV30 and J usage is TRBJ2-7; D uncertain. CDR1 and CDR2 (germline): GTSNPN, SVGIG (reference sequence). V lost 3 bases to trimming and J lost 6 bases, with 9 bases between them. The CDR3 consists of 11 residues. CDR3 amino acids: CAWSVEAEQYF. In nucleotides, the CDR3 is TGTGCCTGGAGCGTAGAGGCCGAGCAGTACTTC.

The J gene is TRBJ2-7, the V gene TRBV7-2; the D gene is possibly TRBD1 (6 bases). Germline loops: CDR1 SGHTA, CDR2 FQGNSA. The CDR3 extends over 13 amino acids. The V end lost 5 bases, the J end lost 3 bases, and 11 bases lay between the germline ends. This CDR3 is CASSAQGGYEQYF. CDR3 bases: TGTGCCAGCAGCGCCCAAGGGGGCTACGAGCAGTACTTC.

This clone has a handful of counts. This chain uses TRBV7-2 with TRBJ1-4, with 7 bases aligning to TRBD1. The CDR3 is made up of 13 amino acids. Trimming cost V 5 bases and J 6 bases; bases outside gene matches: 3. The V gene's germline CDR1 is SGHTA and CDR2 FQGNSA. The CDR3 DNA is TGTGCCAGCAGCCAGCAGGGGGATGAAAAACTGTTTTTT. It translates to CASSQQGDEKLFF.

The chain has TRBV7-2 and TRBJ2-1; weak D call: TRBD1 (5 bases). Germline loops: CDR1 SGHTA, CDR2 FQGNSA. V was pared by 5 bases and J by 5 bases, with 13 bases between. CDR3 length: 14 amino acids. DNA for the CDR3: TGTGCCAGCAGCCACGGACACGGAGACAATGAGCAGTTCTTC. Translating gives CASSHGHGDNEQFF.

This clone was counted only a few times. Other DNA sequences in the same sample also yield this CDR3. V usage is TRBV28 and J usage is TRBJ1-5; 7 bases align to TRBD1. This CDR3 is 14 amino acids long. Germline V gene sequence: CDR1 MDHEN, CDR2 SYDVKM. Trimming removed 4 bases from V and 4 bases from J; junction bases left unmatched: 4. CDR3 sequence (DNA): TGTGCCAGCAGTTCTCCACAGGGGAATCAGCCCCAGCATTTT. Its protein is CASSSPQGNQPQHF.

This clone came up a few times. The gene calls are TRBV7-2 and TRBJ2-6, with D perhaps matching TRBD2 (6 bases). V was trimmed by 5 bases and J by 0 bases, leaving 11 bases between them. The CDR3 totals 16 residues. CDR1 is SGHTA, CDR2 FQGNSA, per germline. The CDR3 loop reads CASSPRENSGANVLTF. CDR3 DNA sequence: TGTGCCAGCAGCCCCCGGGAGAACTCTGGGGCCAACGTCCTGACTTTC.

This clone was observed a few times. Other nucleotide sequences in the sample specify the same CDR3. The V call is TRBV7-9, the J call TRBJ2-5; a weak D match, TRBD1 (6 bases). CDR1 is SEHNR, CDR2 FQNEAQ, per germline (reference sequence). With 2 bases removed from V and 5 bases from J, the gap between germline ends came to 9 bases. CDR3 length: 13 amino acids. The CDR3 nucleotides are TGTGCCAGCAGCTTACGTGGACAGGAGACCCAGTACTTC. It specifies CASSLRGQETQYF. The full variable domain, completed using reference TRBV7-9 and TRBJ2-5, is DTGVSQNPRHKITKRGQNVTFRCDPISEHNRLYWYRQTLGQGPEFLTYFQNEAQLEKSRLLSDRFSAERPKGSFSTLEIQRTEQGDSAMYLCASSLRGQETQYFGPGTRLLVL.

This chain joins TRBV10-3 and TRBJ1-5, with D perhaps TRBD1 (5 bases). CDR3 length equals 15 residues. Per the germline V gene, CDR1 is ENHRY and CDR2 is SYGVKD. Trimming pared 10 bases from V and 4 bases from J, leaving 20 bases between. The CDR3 spells CATARKGANNQPQHF. CDR3 sequence (DNA): TGTGCCACAGCTAGGAAAGGGGCGAATAATCAGCCCCAGCATTTT.

The chain uses TRBV7-9 and TRBJ2-7; 11 bases match TRBD1. CDR1 SEHNR and CDR2 FQNEAQ come from the germline V gene (reference sequence). The CDR3 runs 17 residues. V was pared by 5 bases and J by 1 base, with 10 bases of the junction left unmatched. The CDR3 spells CASSRSHGTGGSYEQYF. Written as DNA, the CDR3 is TGTGCCAGCAGCCGATCTCACGGGACAGGGGGATCCTACGAGCAGTACTTC.

The CDR3 region has the DNA TGTGCCAGCAGAACGACAGGGGCCGGCGGTGAAGCTTTCTTT. This translates into CASRTTGAGGEAFF. This rearrangement joins TRBV6-6 to TRBJ1-1; 8 nucleotides line up with TRBD1. The V gene end was trimmed by 6 bases and the J gene end by 7 bases; junction bases not matched to a gene: 10. The CDR3 covers 14 residues. Germline V gives CDR1 MNHNY, CDR2 SVGAGI (reference sequence).

V and J are TRBV14 and TRBJ1-5; D gene ambiguous. This CDR3 spans 13 amino acids. Trimming removed 4 bases from V and 6 bases from J, with 10 bases in between. CDR1 SGHDN and CDR2 FVKESK come from the germline V gene. The CDR3 nucleotides read TGTGCCAGCAGCCTTTCCCGGGGTCAGCCCCAGCATTTT. It yields the protein CASSLSRGQPQHF.

This clone has a handful of counts. V is TRBV29-1 and J is TRBJ2-7, with TRBD1 matching 11 bases. Per the germline V gene, CDR1 is SQVTM and CDR2 is ANQGSEA. CDR3 length equals 14 residues. Trimming took 8 bases from V and 6 from J; bases not matched to a gene: 12. The CDR3 sequence is CSFLSGGTGGEQYF. CDR3 coding DNA: TGCAGCTTCCTGTCCGGCGGGACAGGGGGCGAGCAGTACTTC.

This clone appeared a few times. The chain carries TRBV19 and TRBJ2-2, with a possible D match to TRBD1 (6 bases). Trimming cost V 4 bases and J 4 bases, with 10 bases left between them. This CDR3 has 14 residues. Germline-derived CDR1 and CDR2 are LNHDA and SQIVND (reference sequence). Here the CDR3 reads CASSTGASTGELFF. The CDR3 nucleotides read TGTGCCAGTAGTACAGGGGCGAGCACCGGGGAGCTGTTTTTT.

Only a few counts were recorded for this clone. V gene TRBV14 combines with J gene TRBJ2-7; TRBD2 matches at 9 bases. The V and J ends lost 7 bases and 7 bases, in that order; junction bases with no gene match: 8. The CDR3 is made up of 13 amino acids. Germline V gene lookup returns CDR1 SGHDN and CDR2 FVKESK. The CDR3 loop reads CASTLAGRGEQYF. The CDR3 DNA reads TGTGCCAGCACCCTAGCGGGAAGGGGGGAGCAGTACTTC.

This chain uses TRBV5-1 with TRBJ2-3; a weak D match, TRBD2 (5 bases). V shed 1 base and J shed 0 bases, with 9 bases lying between them. The length of the CDR3 is 15 residues. CDR1 is SGHRS, CDR2 YFSETQ, per germline. The CDR3 DNA sequence: TGCGCCAGCAGCTTGCTTCGGGAAAGCACAGATACGCAGTATTTT. This gives the protein CASSLLRESTDTQYF.

This clone was observed a handful of times. This chain links TRBV7-2 with TRBJ1-2; the match to TRBD1 covers 8 bases. The J segment lost 0 bases and the V segment lost 0 bases, leaving 6 bases of the junction unmatched. CDR1 SGHTA and CDR2 FQGNSA come from the germline V gene. This CDR3 contains 17 residues. This CDR3 is CASSLAGTGEANYGYTF. CDR3 nucleotides: TGTGCCAGCAGCTTAGCAGGGACAGGAGAAGCTAACTATGGCTACACCTTC.

For this clone: Other DNA sequences within the sample encode an identical CDR3. The chain is built from TRBV15 and TRBJ2-1; 11 nucleotides match TRBD2. Per germline, CDR1 LNHNV and CDR2 YYDKDF (reference sequence). The CDR3 runs to 16 residues. Germline trimming cut 1 base from V and 3 bases from J; bases unmatched to any gene: 2. The CDR3 DNA reads as TGTGCCACCAGCAGAGGCGGGACTAGCGGCTACAATGAGCAGTTCTTC. Translating gives CATSRGGTSGYNEQFF.

CDR3 region: CASSLGWSGVPSGANVLTF. CDR3 nucleotide sequence: TGTGCCAGCAGCTTAGGCTGGTCAGGGGTTCCCTCTGGGGCCAACGTCCTGACTTTC. V usage is TRBV13 and J usage is TRBJ2-6, with D maybe TRBD1 (6 bases). This CDR3 is built from 19 residues. The germline CDR1 and CDR2 sequences are PRHDT and FYEKMQ (reference sequence). Trimming took 0 bases from V and 0 from J, leaving 15 bases between them.

This clone turned up a few times. V usage is TRBV4-3 and J usage is TRBJ2-3, with TRBD1 matching 11 bases. From germline, CDR1 is LGHNA and CDR2 YSLEER. The CDR3 spans 20 residues. Unmatched junction bases numbered 15, after V lost 1 base and J lost 3 bases. The CDR3 DNA reads TGCGCCAGCAGCCAAGGTCAGACCATCGGGGGGACAGGGGGTACAGATACGCAGTATTTT. This gives the protein CASSQGQTIGGTGGTDTQYF.

This clone occurred a few times. The V call is TRBV7-2, the J call TRBJ2-1; TRBD2 matches at 9 bases. The V gene end was trimmed by 5 bases and the J gene end by 5 bases; junction bases not matched to a gene: 4. Per the germline V gene, CDR1 is SGHTA and CDR2 is FQGNSA. The CDR3 consists of 14 residues. As DNA, the CDR3 is TGTGCCAGCAGCGCGGGACTAGCCCACAATGAGCAGTTCTTC. Translating gives CASSAGLAHNEQFF.

This clone was counted only a few times. The chain combines TRBV30 with TRBJ2-2; 7 positions agree with TRBD2. The CDR3 contains 14 residues. V shed 0 bases, J shed 8 bases, and the junction held 6 bases outside the gene matches. CDR1 and CDR2 from the germline V gene are GTSNPN and SVGIG (reference sequence). The DNA for the CDR3 is TGTGCCTGGAGTGTAGGGGCGGGAGTTGGGGAGCTGTTTTTT. Translation: CAWSVGAGVGELFF.

The chain joins TRBV28 to TRBJ2-7; 10 nucleotides align to TRBD2. V dropped 4 bases and J dropped 5; count of bases not matched to a gene: 8. The CDR3 spans 15 residues. CDR1 and CDR2 (germline): MDHEN, SYDVKM. CDR3 loop: CASSSAGTSEDEQYF. DNA for the CDR3: TGTGCCAGCAGTTCCGCCGGGACTAGCGAGGACGAGCAGTACTTC.

This chain links TRBV28 with TRBJ2-1; TRBD1 might be the D (7 bases). The V end was cut by 9 bases, the J end by 3 bases, with 12 bases between. Germline CDR1 and CDR2: MDHEN and SYDVKM. The CDR3 runs 13 residues. The CDR3 DNA is TGTGCCAGTGGCAGGGGGGACTACAATGAGCAGTTCTTC. Protein sequence: CASGRGDYNEQFF.